Following are 27 T cell receptor beta chains from one sample sequenced in a study of T cells after yellow fever vaccination. Each CDR3 protein gets one entry after TCRdb re-called the 5' RACE reads with MiXCR. The sample includes about 260,000 distinct CDR3 sequences, roughly 5.6% of them seen just once. Material: CD4+ T cells sorted from PBMCs, obtained on the day of the yellow fever booster vaccination. These receptors were collected from a man younger than 35 who received the YFV17D yellow fever vaccine.

This clonotype has a count of ten or more. The V and J genes are TRBV18 and TRBJ2-4; TRBD1 agrees at 11 bases. V lost 8 bases and J lost 5; bases outside the gene matches: 5. The CDR3 is 14 amino acids. The V gene's germline CDR1 is KGHSH and CDR2 LQKENI. The CDR3: CASALGQGENIQYF. The DNA of the CDR3 is TGTGCCAGCGCTCTGGGACAGGGGGAAAACATTCAGTACTTC.

Ten or more counts support this clonotype. J is TRBJ2-3 and V is TRBV7-2; 8 nucleotides match TRBD2. Germline V lookup: CDR1 SGHTA, CDR2 FQGNSA. The CDR3 length is 16 residues. With 6 bases clipped from V and 7 bases from J, the junction kept 15 bases outside the gene matches. CDR3 sequence reads: CASSSGAGGAWNTQYF. The CDR3, as DNA: TGTGCCAGCAGTTCCGGGGCCGGGGGGGCTTGGAATACGCAGTATTTT.

The chain has TRBV15 and TRBJ2-2; tentatively, D is TRBD2 (5 bases). CDR3 length equals 15 residues. CDR1 is LNHNV, CDR2 YYDKDF, per germline (reference sequence). Trimming removed 2 bases from V and 3 bases from J, with 10 bases in between. The DNA for the CDR3 is TGTGCCACCAGCAGAACCCTGGAGGACACCGGGGAGCTGTTTTTT. Encoded protein: CATSRTLEDTGELFF. Full variable domain (outside the CDR3, taken from reference TRBV15 and TRBJ2-2): DAMVIQNPRYQVTQFGKPVTLSCSQTLNHNVMYWYQQKSSQAPKLLFHYYDKDFNNEADTPDNFQSRRPNTSFCFLDIRSPGLGDTAMYLCATSRTLEDTGELFFGEGSRLTVL.

This clonotype showed up many times. The chain couples TRBV29-1 to TRBJ1-3; D remains unclear. This CDR3 contains 11 residues. Germline lookup yields CDR1 SQVTM and CDR2 ANQGSEA. Trimming took off 7 bases at V and 0 bases at J, with 4 bases between the two ends. CDR3 sequence reads: CSGDSGNTIYF. CDR3 bases: TGCAGCGGGGACTCTGGAAACACCATATATTTT.

This clonotype was counted at least ten times. This rearrangement joins TRBV15 to TRBJ1-6, with D perhaps matching TRBD1 (5 bases). V was pared by 8 bases and J by 8 bases, with 19 bases between. The CDR3 length is 15 residues. Per the germline V gene, CDR1 is LNHNV and CDR2 is YYDKDF (reference sequence). DNA of the CDR3: TGTGCCACCGGTGTGGGACCGGGGGTAGATTCACCCCTCCACTTT. Translation: CATGVGPGVDSPLHF. Full variable domain (outside the CDR3, taken from reference TRBV15 and TRBJ1-6): DAMVIQNPRYQVTQFGKPVTLSCSQTLNHNVMYWYQQKSSQAPKLLFHYYDKDFNNEADTPDNFQSRRPNTSFCFLDIRSPGLGDTAMYLCATGVGPGVDSPLHFGNGTRLTVT.

This chain connects TRBV20-1 to TRBJ2-1; TRBD2 matches at 16 bases. V lost 5 bases and J lost 9; bases outside the gene matches: 4. Germline CDR1 reads DFQATT; CDR2 reads SNEGSKA (reference sequence). This CDR3 region has 14 residues. CDR3 DNA: TGCAGTGCTGGGACTAGCGGGGGGGCGGGTGAGCAGTTCTTC. It translates to CSAGTSGGAGEQFF.

This clonotype appeared many times. This sequence joins TRBV11-2 and TRBJ2-1; 15 bases are a match to TRBD2. After removal of 1 base from V and 4 bases from J, the junction contained 8 bases not matched to a gene. Germline assignment: CDR1 SGHAT and CDR2 FQNNGV. There are 19 residues in the CDR3. The CDR3 coding sequence is TGTGCCAGCAGCTTAGCCTCCCTAGGACTAGCGGGGGGGTACAATGAGCAGTTCTTC. As protein: CASSLASLGLAGGYNEQFF.

This rearrangement joins TRBV15 to TRBJ1-4; TRBD1 agrees at 7 bases. V was clipped by 3 bases and J by 8 bases; unmatched bases: 6. There are 14 residues in the CDR3. Germline assignment: CDR1 LNHNV and CDR2 YYDKDF (reference sequence). In DNA form, the CDR3 reads TGTGCCACCAGCAGGACAGGGTACAACGAAAAACTGTTTTTT. This translates into CATSRTGYNEKLFF.

CDR3 sequence reads: CAWSSLLTGAKTFEQYF. As DNA, the CDR3 is TGTGCCTGGAGTTCTTTATTAACAGGGGCCAAAACCTTCGAGCAGTACTTC. The chain employs TRBV30 and TRBJ2-7; 7 positions agree with TRBD1. Germline CDR1 reads GTSNPN; CDR2 reads SVGIG (reference sequence). The CDR3 extends over 17 amino acids. J gave up 6 bases and V 2 bases, and 19 bases lay outside the gene matches.

This clonotype has just a few counts. The J gene is TRBJ1-1, the V gene TRBV19; tentatively, D is TRBD1 (5 bases). CDR1 and CDR2 from the germline V gene are LNHDA and SQIVND (reference sequence). CDR3 length: 15 residues. Trimming took off 5 bases at V and 10 bases at J, with 23 bases between the two ends. The chain's CDR3 is CASSDPGAGPPSAFF. For the CDR3, the DNA is TGTGCCAGTAGTGATCCCGGGGCAGGGCCGCCGTCAGCTTTCTTT.

This clonotype has a count of ten or more. The chain combines TRBV11-2 with TRBJ1-2; D unresolved. CDR3 length equals 14 residues. V was pared by 0 bases and J by 4 bases, with 9 bases between. Germline assignment: CDR1 SGHAT and CDR2 FQNNGV. The CDR3 DNA follows: TGTGCCAGCAGCTTAGATGCAGGCCTCTATGGCTACACCTTC. Translated: CASSLDAGLYGYTF.

In DNA, the CDR3 is TGTGCCAGCAGTTACCGCCCCGCCGACACTGAAGCTTTCTTT. It is translated as CASSYRPADTEAFF. The J gene is TRBJ1-1, the V gene TRBV6-6; unclear D gene. Looked up from germline, CDR1 is MNHNY and CDR2 is SVGAGI (reference sequence). The CDR3 has 14 amino acids. V lost 2 bases, J lost 3 bases, and 10 bases lay in between.

This clonotype was seen more than once but under ten times. The J gene is TRBJ1-5, the V gene TRBV12-3 or TRBV12-4; D is undetermined. Trimming cost V 3 bases and J 5 bases, with 8 bases left between them. The CDR3 is 13 amino acids. CDR3 DNA: TGTGCCAGCAGTTTTGCCACGGATCAGCCCCAGCATTTT. This encodes CASSFATDQPQHF.

The chain employs TRBV4-2 and TRBJ2-6; D remains unclear. V shed 1 base and J shed 0 bases, with 7 bases lying between them. From germline, CDR1 is LGHNA and CDR2 YNFKEQ. The CDR3 runs 16 residues. CDR3 protein: CASSQVLGSGANVLTF. CDR3 nucleotide sequence: TGTGCCAGCAGCCAAGTCCTCGGCTCTGGGGCCAACGTCCTGACTTTC.

The rearrangement joins TRBV6-5 to TRBJ2-3; 9 nucleotides align to TRBD1. The CDR3 runs to 17 residues. V was clipped by 7 bases and J by 0 bases; unmatched bases: 11. From germline, CDR1 is MNHEY and CDR2 SVGAGI. The CDR3 nucleotides are TGTGCCAGCATCAAAGCCTCCGGGACAGGGAGCACAGATACGCAGTATTTT. The encoded protein is CASIKASGTGSTDTQYF.

The V gene is TRBV5-1, the J gene TRBJ1-2; no clear D gene. The CDR3 is 12 amino acids. V lost 4 bases, J lost 8 bases, and 12 bases lay in between. Germline CDR1 is SGHRS and CDR2 is YFSETQ. The CDR3: CASSLLGVGYTF. The CDR3, as DNA: TGCGCCAGCAGCCTGCTTGGGGTAGGCTACACCTTC. Using reference TRBV5-1 and TRBJ1-2 for the parts outside the CDR3, the full variable domain is KAGVTQTPRYLIKTRGQQVTLSCSPISGHRSVSWYQQTPGQGLQFLFEYFSETQRNKGNFPGRFSGRQFSNSRSEMNVSTLELGDSALYLCASSLLGVGYTFGSGTRLTVV.

This clonotype occurred a few times. J is TRBJ1-4 and V is TRBV5-1; 8 positions agree with TRBD1. The germline gives CDR1 SGHRS, CDR2 YFSETQ. The J segment lost 6 bases and the V segment lost 5 bases, leaving 6 bases of the junction unmatched. This CDR3 comprises 14 residues. The CDR3 bases are TGCGCCAGCAGGGAGATGACAGGGGATGAAAAACTGTTTTTT. Amino acids: CASREMTGDEKLFF.

This clonotype was found many times. The chain employs TRBV11-2 and TRBJ2-1; D is unresolved. Germline CDR1 SGHAT, CDR2 FQNNGV. The CDR3 spans 12 residues. Deletions cut 10 bases from V and 5 bases from J, with 12 bases between. The CDR3 DNA reads TGTGCCACCAGATCAATGGACAATGAGCAGTTCTTC. Translation: CATRSMDNEQFF.

This clonotype was seen ten or more times. The rearrangement uses TRBV7-3 and TRBJ1-2; 9 bases align to TRBD1. The CDR3 length is 13 residues. Germline trimming cut 6 bases from V and 8 bases from J; bases unmatched to any gene: 7. Germline V gene sequence: CDR1 SGHTA, CDR2 FQGTGA. The CDR3 DNA reads TGTGCCAGCAGTCCGGGGACAGGGAACGGCTACACCTTC. This gives the protein CASSPGTGNGYTF.

The chain carries TRBV29-1 and TRBJ2-5, with D perhaps being TRBD1 or TRBD2 (5 bases each). Germline lookup yields CDR1 SQVTM and CDR2 ANQGSEA. The CDR3 is 15 residues long. The V end was cut by 4 bases, the J end by 4 bases, with 19 bases between. The CDR3 is CSVAANGGDGETQYF. The CDR3 DNA reads as TGCAGCGTTGCTGCGAATGGGGGAGATGGAGAGACCCAGTACTTC.

The CDR3 spells CASSLLVVGEQFF. The CDR3 DNA reads as TGTGCCAGCAGCCTATTAGTAGTCGGTGAGCAGTTCTTC. This chain joins TRBV16 and TRBJ2-1, with D unresolved. The CDR3 sequence is 13 residues long. Germline-derived CDR1 and CDR2 are KGHSY and FQNENV. The V end lost 4 bases, the J end lost 9 bases, and 13 bases lay between the germline ends.

This clonotype was detected a few times. The rearrangement joins TRBV9 to TRBJ1-2; TRBD1 matches 7 bases. V shed 6 bases and J 10 bases; nucleotides not matched to a gene: 15. CDR1 and CDR2 (germline): SGDLS, YYNGEE. This CDR3 contains 14 residues. The CDR3 nucleotides are TGTGCCAGCACCAATAGAGGGAGGGGGCCCCCCTACACCTTC. Translating it yields CASTNRGRGPPYTF.

This clonotype was seen at least ten times. This chain uses TRBV10-1 with TRBJ2-2; D is tentatively TRBD1 or TRBD2 (5 bases each). Germline loops: CDR1 WNHNN, CDR2 SYGVQD (reference sequence). V lost 3 bases to trimming and J lost 8 bases, with 13 bases between them. The CDR3 is 14 residues long. The CDR3 DNA sequence: TGCGCCAGCAGTGATGTTGGGGGTATGGGGGAGCTGTTTTTT. Protein sequence: CASSDVGGMGELFF.

This clonotype was detected many times. This chain connects TRBV12-3 or TRBV12-4 to TRBJ2-1, with a weak D call TRBD1 (5 bases). The CDR3 runs to 15 residues. Trimming took off 6 bases at V and 6 bases at J, with 18 bases between the two ends. The CDR3 region has the DNA TGTGCCAGCAGCCCAGGGTTAGTGGTCATCAATGAGCAGTTCTTC. Translation gives CASSPGLVVINEQFF.

The chain employs TRBV10-3 and TRBJ1-1, with unresolved D. Germline V gene data show CDR1 as ENHRY and CDR2 as SYGVKD. The CDR3 consists of 14 residues. V lost 6 bases to trimming and J lost 1 base, with 12 bases between them. CDR3 residues: CAIRPAATNTEAFF. The CDR3 coding sequence is TGTGCCATCAGACCAGCCGCTACGAACACTGAAGCTTTCTTT.

The chain has TRBV27 and TRBJ2-7; no clear D. V lost 5 bases to trimming and J lost 3 bases, with 17 bases between them. CDR3 length equals 15 residues. Germline CDR1 reads MNHEY; CDR2 reads SMNVEV (reference sequence). CDR3 amino acids: CASSPTYSKDYEQYV. The CDR3 DNA sequence: TGTGCCAGCAGTCCCACTTACTCCAAGGACTACGAGCAGTACGTC.

This chain links TRBV6-6 with TRBJ1-5, with 7 nucleotides matching TRBD1. The junction had 7 bases not matched to a gene; V was cut back by 5 bases and J by 0 bases. The CDR3 spans 16 residues. Germline lookup yields CDR1 MNHNY and CDR2 SVGAGI (reference sequence). This chain's CDR3 is CASSDRVGNSNQPQHF. CDR3 DNA sequence: TGTGCCAGCAGTGACAGGGTGGGGAATAGCAATCAGCCCCAGCATTTT.